These 7 T cell receptor beta chains originate from one sample sequenced in a study of identical twins' blood T cells. TCRdb reprocessed the 5' RACE reads with MiXCR, giving one entry per CDR3 protein. There are roughly 340,000 distinct CDR3 sequences in the sample; 25% to 35% occur only once, and about 6.1% lies in the top ten. Sequencing was done on a sample of PBMCs. Receptors were obtained from a woman aged 18 to 55 in good health.

The V and J genes are TRBV6-5 and TRBJ1-6; D is ambiguous. The length of the CDR3 is 15 residues. CDR1 and CDR2 (germline): MNHEY, SVGAGI. V was shortened by 4 bases and J by 7 bases, with 14 bases between the two germline ends. The CDR3 DNA reads TGTGCCAGCAGTTTGGATCTAGGGTCCAATTCACCCCTCCACTTT. It specifies CASSLDLGSNSPLHF.

The sample holds a few counts of this clonotype. CDR3 residues: CASSQLAVSGELFF. DNA of the CDR3: TGTGCCAGCAGCCAACTAGCGGTCTCCGGGGAGCTGTTTTTT. The rearrangement joins TRBV4-2 to TRBJ2-2; 7 positions agree with TRBD2. CDR1 and CDR2 (germline): LGHNA, YNFKEQ. CDR3 length: 14 amino acids. Trimming cost V 2 bases and J 6 bases; bases outside gene matches: 3.

The chain is built from TRBV5-1 and TRBJ2-2; D may be TRBD2 (5 bases). Trimming cost V 5 bases and J 3 bases, with 14 bases left between them. The germline V gene encodes CDR1 SGHRS and CDR2 YFSETQ. The CDR3 spans 15 residues. The CDR3 region has the DNA TGCGCCAGCAGGGGTCCTAGAGCGGACACCGGGGAGCTGTTTTTT. The encoded protein is CASRGPRADTGELFF.

The sample holds a few counts of this clonotype. The J gene is TRBJ2-1, the V gene TRBV7-2; D unclear. The germline V and J ends were trimmed by 1 base and 1 base, with 5 bases remaining between them. The CDR3 runs 14 residues. CDR1 SGHTA and CDR2 FQGNSA come from the germline V gene. The CDR3 sequence is CASSLGLSYNEQFF. Here the CDR3 DNA reads TGTGCCAGCAGCTTAGGTCTGTCCTACAATGAGCAGTTCTTC.

V and J are TRBV6-2 or TRBV6-3 and TRBJ1-1; possible D gene TRBD1, 5 bases. The CDR3 runs to 13 residues. In germline, CDR1 is MNHEY, CDR2 SVGEGT. V was cut by 4 bases and J by 6 bases, with 12 bases left in between. DNA of the CDR3: TGTGCCAGCAGTTGGACCCCCAGGGCTGAAGCTTTCTTT. Translation gives CASSWTPRAEAFF.

This clonotype was counted only a few times. This chain uses TRBV20-1 with TRBJ1-6; D gene uncertain. CDR1 and CDR2 (germline): DFQATT, SNEGSKA (reference sequence). The CDR3 sequence is 14 residues long. V dropped 0 bases and J dropped 6 bases, with 9 bases sitting between them. The CDR3 region has the DNA TGCAGTGCTAGAGACCGGAGTCCTAATTCACCCCTCCACTTT. It specifies CSARDRSPNSPLHF.

This clonotype has a count of ten or more. The chain couples TRBV5-1 to TRBJ1-2; weak D call: TRBD1 (5 bases). The CDR3 contains 12 residues. The V end lost 0 bases, the J end lost 8 bases, and 8 bases lay between the germline ends. Germline V gene sequence: CDR1 SGHRS, CDR2 YFSETQ. In DNA, the CDR3 is TGCGCCAGCAGCTTGGGCCAGGGAGGCTACACCTTC. Translated: CASSLGQGGYTF.